This entry lists 5 T cell receptor beta chains sequenced from one sample in a study of OX40 agonist ivuxolimab in advanced cancers. The table came from immunoSEQ multiplex PCR; TCRdb's copy has only in-frame clones and leaves some out. The table includes 65,000 to 80,000 clones, about 85% detected once. The sequencing used CD4+ or CD8+ T cells sorted from blood, collected in a trial of the OX40 agonist ivuxolimab. These receptors originate from an adult with an advanced solid tumor such as melanoma, head and neck, liver or kidney cancer.

V is TRBV11-2 and J is TRBJ2-7, with a possible D match to TRBD1 (6 bases). The CDR3 is made up of 14 amino acids. Germline V gives CDR1 SGHAT, CDR2 FQNNGV. The ends were cut back, 5 bases at V and 7 bases at J, with 18 bases in the middle. In DNA, the CDR3 is TGTGCCAGCAGCCAAGTCGGGCCCCAGGGGGAGCAGTACTTC. Protein: CASSQVGPQGEQYF.

This chain joins TRBV7-2 and TRBJ2-7; maybe TRBD1 (5 bases). Germline CDR1 and CDR2: SGHTA and FQGNSA. V lost 5 bases, J lost 0 bases, and 14 bases lay in between. CDR3 length: 15 amino acids. The CDR3, as DNA: TGTGCCAGCAGCCTAACAGGAGAAAGCTCCTACGAGCAGTACTTC. It translates to CASSLTGESSYEQYF. Full variable domain (outside the CDR3, taken from reference TRBV7-2 and TRBJ2-7): GAGVSQSPSNKVTEKGKDVELRCDPISGHTALYWYRQSLGQGLEFLIYFQGNSAPDKSGLPSDRFSAERTGGSVSTLTIQRTQQEDSAVYLCASSLTGESSYEQYFGPGTRLTVT.

The chain is built from TRBV5-1 and TRBJ2-1; tentatively, D is TRBD1 or TRBD2 (5 bases each). Trimming left V 4 bases short and J 7 bases short, with 9 bases between. CDR1 SGHRS and CDR2 YFSETQ come from the germline V gene. The CDR3 consists of 12 residues. CDR3 sequence: CASSVWGNEQFF. The CDR3 DNA reads as TGCGCCAGCAGCGTGTGGGGGAATGAGCAGTTCTTC.

The J gene is TRBJ2-7, the V gene TRBV29-1, with a tentative D call TRBD2 (6 bases). Germline V gives CDR1 SQVTM, CDR2 ANQGSEA. This CDR3 is built from 13 residues. V lost 6 bases and J 2 bases, leaving 14 bases between the germline ends. This CDR3 reads CSVRDFRAYEQYF. The CDR3 coding sequence is TGCAGCGTCAGGGACTTCAGGGCCTACGAGCAGTACTTC.

The gene calls are TRBV11-3 and TRBJ2-1, with D hard to call. Germline V lookup: CDR1 SGHNT, CDR2 YENEEA. The germline V and J ends were trimmed by 2 bases and 6 bases, with 11 bases remaining between them. The CDR3 contains 14 residues. CDR3 protein: CASSLMGFSNEQFF. In DNA form, the CDR3 reads TGTGCCAGCAGCTTAATGGGGTTTTCCAATGAGCAGTTCTTC.